This record covers a single T cell receptor beta chain. The sample belongs to a study of blood T cell repertoires in COVID-19. The repertoire was sequenced with immunoSEQ multiplex PCR; TCRdb's copy has only in-frame clones and lacks some. This repertoire shows approximately 190,000 clones, 84% found once; its top ten account for roughly 4.6%. Germline CDR1 and CDR2: SGHTA and FQGTGA. The CDR3 spans 18 residues. The ends lost 3 bases at V and 0 bases at J; junction bases unmatched: 11. This rearrangement joins TRBV7-3 to TRBJ2-1; 7 bases fit TRBD2. The receptor was isolated from an older woman with active or convalescent COVID-19. Sequences were obtained from peripheral blood. CDR3 region: CASSLLGGFDSSYNEQFF. The CDR3, as DNA: TGTGCCAGCAGCTTGTTGGGGGGGTTTGACAGCTCCTACAATGAGCAGTTCTTC.